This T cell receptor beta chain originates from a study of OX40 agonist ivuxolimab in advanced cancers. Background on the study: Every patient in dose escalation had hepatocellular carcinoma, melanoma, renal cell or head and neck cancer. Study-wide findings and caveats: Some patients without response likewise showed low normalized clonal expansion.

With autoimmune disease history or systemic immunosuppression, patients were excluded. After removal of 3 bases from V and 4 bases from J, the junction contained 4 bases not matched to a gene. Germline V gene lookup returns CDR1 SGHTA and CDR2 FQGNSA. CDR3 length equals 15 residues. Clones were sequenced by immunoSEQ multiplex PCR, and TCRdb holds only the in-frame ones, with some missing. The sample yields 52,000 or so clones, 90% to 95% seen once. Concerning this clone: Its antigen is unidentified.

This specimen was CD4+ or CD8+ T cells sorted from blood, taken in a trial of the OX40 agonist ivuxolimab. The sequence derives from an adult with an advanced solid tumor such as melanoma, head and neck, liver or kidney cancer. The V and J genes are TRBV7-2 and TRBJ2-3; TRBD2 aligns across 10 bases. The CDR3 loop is CASSFELAGSDTQYF. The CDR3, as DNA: TGTGCCAGCAGCTTTGAACTAGCGGGATCAGATACGCAGTATTTT. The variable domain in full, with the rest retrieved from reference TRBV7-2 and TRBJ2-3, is GAGVSQSPSNKVTEKGKDVELRCDPISGHTALYWYRQSLGQGLEFLIYFQGNSAPDKSGLPSDRFSAERTGGSVSTLTIQRTQQEDSAVYLCASSFELAGSDTQYFGPGTRLTVL.